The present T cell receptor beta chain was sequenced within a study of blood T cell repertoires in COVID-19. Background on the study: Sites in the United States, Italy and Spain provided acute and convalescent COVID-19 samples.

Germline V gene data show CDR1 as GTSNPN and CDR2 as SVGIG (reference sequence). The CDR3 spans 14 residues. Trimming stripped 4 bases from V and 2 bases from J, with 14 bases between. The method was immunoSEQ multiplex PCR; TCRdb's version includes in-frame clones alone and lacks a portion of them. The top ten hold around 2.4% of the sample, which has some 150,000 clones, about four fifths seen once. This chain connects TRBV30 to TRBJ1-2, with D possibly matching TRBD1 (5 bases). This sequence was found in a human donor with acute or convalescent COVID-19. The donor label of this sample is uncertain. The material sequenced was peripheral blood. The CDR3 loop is CAWILGGVNYGYTF. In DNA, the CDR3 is TGTGCCTGGATCCTCGGAGGGGTAAACTATGGCTACACCTTC.